This is a list of T cell receptor beta chains from one sample in a study of T cell clones after liver transplantation. No cognate antigen is known for these TCRs. Sequenced by immunoSEQ multiplex PCR; TCRdb stores in-frame clones only, minus some. Of about 4,800 clones listed, 35% to 45% were seen once; the top ten hold more than 10%. Sequencing was carried out using CD4+ T cells from cultured PBMCs. The receptors originated from a human patient who received a liver transplant. The T cells may come from the graft donor. Both conserved end residues are part of each CDR3. A D gene is named only where the DNA matches it firmly. The size entry is marked missing in some rows and otherwise reads once, few, many or a size class.

J gene: TRBJ2-1
CDR3 length: 16
V gene: TRBV2
clone size: medium-sized
D gene: NA
CDR3 DNA: TGTGCCAGCAGCGAATCCGGGAGTTGGTCCTACAATGAGCAGTTCTTC
CDR3 protein: CASSESGSWSYNEQFF

J gene: TRBJ2-2
CDR3 length: 14
V gene: TRBV18
clone size: medium-sized
D gene: NA
CDR3 DNA: TGTGCCCTTACGGGGAGCCTGAACACCGGGGAGCTGTTTTTT
CDR3 protein: CALTGSLNTGELFF

J gene: TRBJ1-1
CDR3 length: 14
V gene: TRBV6-5
clone size: NA
D gene: NA
CDR3 DNA: TGTGCCAGCAGTTCACCAGGCCTGAACACTGAAGCTTTCTTT
CDR3 protein: CASSSPGLNTEAFF

J gene: TRBJ1-1
CDR3 length: 15
V gene: TRBV5-6
clone size: NA
D gene: NA
CDR3 DNA: TGTGCCAGCAGCTTGGCCCCCACTGCATCCAAGTGGGCTTTCTTT
CDR3 protein: CASSLAPTASKWAFF

J gene: TRBJ2-3
CDR3 length: 12
V gene: TRBV7-2
clone size: medium-sized
D gene: NA
CDR3 DNA: TGTGCCAGCAGCTTCACAGGGGATACGCAGTATTTT
CDR3 protein: CASSFTGDTQYF

J gene: TRBJ1-1
CDR3 length: 14
V gene: TRBV18
clone size: NA
D gene: NA
CDR3 DNA: TGTGCCAGCTCACCACCGCTCAGGGGCACTGAAGCTTTCTTT
CDR3 protein: CASSPPLRGTEAFF

J gene: TRBJ2-1
CDR3 length: 15
V gene: TRBV9
clone size: NA
D gene: NA
CDR3 DNA: TGTGCCAGCAGCGTAGATAGCGGCGCCCTTAATGAGCAGTTCTTC
CDR3 protein: CASSVDSGALNEQFF

J gene: TRBJ2-3
CDR3 length: 13
V gene: TRBV28
clone size: few
D gene: TRBD2
CDR3 DNA: TGTGCCAGCAGTTTCCGGGAGGAGGATACGCAGTATTTT
CDR3 protein: CASSFREEDTQYF

J gene: TRBJ1-4
CDR3 length: 14
V gene: TRBV6-5
clone size: medium-sized
D gene: TRBD1
CDR3 DNA: TGTGCCAGCAGTTCTGGGACAGAAAATGAAAAACTGTTTTTT
CDR3 protein: CASSSGTENEKLFF

J gene: TRBJ2-1
CDR3 length: 14
V gene: TRBV18
clone size: NA
D gene: TRBD1
CDR3 DNA: TGTGCCAGCTCTGACAGGGCGGCCTACAATGAGCAGTTCTTC
CDR3 protein: CASSDRAAYNEQFF

J gene: TRBJ2-2
CDR3 length: 16
V gene: TRBV6-5
clone size: NA
D gene: NA
CDR3 DNA: TGTGCCAGCAGTTACTCGAACGGGGGCCCCACCGGGGAGCTGTTTTTT
CDR3 protein: CASSYSNGGPTGELFF

J gene: TRBJ2-3
CDR3 length: 14
V gene: TRBV5-1
clone size: NA
D gene: TRBD1
CDR3 DNA: TGCGCCAGCAGCGAGGACAGGGCGTTCGATACGCAGTATTTT
CDR3 protein: CASSEDRAFDTQYF

J gene: TRBJ1-1
CDR3 length: 15
V gene: TRBV18
clone size: NA
D gene: TRBD1
CDR3 DNA: TGTGCCAGCTCACCTACGACAGGGGCGAACACTGAAGCTTTCTTT
CDR3 protein: CASSPTTGANTEAFF

J gene: TRBJ1-1
CDR3 length: 11
V gene: TRBV6-5
clone size: NA
D gene: NA
CDR3 DNA: TGTGCCACCTACGGAGGGGGGCCCGCTTTCTTT
CDR3 protein: CATYGGGPAFF

J gene: TRBJ2-3
CDR3 length: 15
V gene: TRBV11-2
clone size: NA
D gene: NA
CDR3 DNA: TGTGCCAGCAGACCAGACTCGGGGTCCACAGATACGCAGTATTTT
CDR3 protein: CASRPDSGSTDTQYF

J gene: TRBJ1-5
CDR3 length: 14
V gene: TRBV18
clone size: few
D gene: NA
CDR3 DNA: TGTGCCAGCTCACCAGTGGCGGGGGATCAGCCCCAGCATTTT
CDR3 protein: CASSPVAGDQPQHF

J gene: TRBJ1-1
CDR3 length: 13
V gene: TRBV19
clone size: NA
D gene: NA
CDR3 DNA: TGTGCCAGTAGCCCCTCGGGCCTTCTCCCAGCTTTCTTT
CDR3 protein: CASSPSGLLPAFF

J gene: TRBJ2-7
CDR3 length: 13
V gene: TRBV6-6
clone size: NA
D gene: TRBD2
CDR3 DNA: TGTGCCAGCAGCCACGGGGGGGATTACGAGCAGTACTTC
CDR3 protein: CASSHGGDYEQYF

J gene: TRBJ1-2
CDR3 length: 14
V gene: TRBV18
clone size: NA
D gene: NA
CDR3 DNA: TGTGCCAGCTCCCCCTCGGGACGGGACTATGGCTACACCTTC
CDR3 protein: CASSPSGRDYGYTF

J gene: TRBJ2-1
CDR3 length: 14
V gene: TRBV14
clone size: large
D gene: TRBD2
CDR3 DNA: TGTGCCAGCAGCCAAGCAGGGTTCCCGGGACTACAGTTCTTC
CDR3 protein: CASSQAGFPGLQFF

J gene: TRBJ2-5
CDR3 length: 17
V gene: TRBV4-2
clone size: NA
D gene: TRBD1
CDR3 DNA: TGTGCCAGCAGCTACATCTCCGGGACAGGTTTGGAAGAGACCCAGTACTTC
CDR3 protein: CASSYISGTGLEETQYF

J gene: TRBJ2-7
CDR3 length: 13
V gene: TRBV5-6
clone size: once
D gene: NA
CDR3 DNA: TGTGCCAGCAGCCCGGGACCTATCTACGAGCAGTACTTC
CDR3 protein: CASSPGPIYEQYF

J gene: TRBJ1-1
CDR3 length: 14
V gene: TRBV6-6
clone size: few
D gene: NA
CDR3 DNA: TGTGCCAGCAGATCACCTCAATCGAACACTGAAGCTTTCTTT
CDR3 protein: CASRSPQSNTEAFF

J gene: TRBJ2-5
CDR3 length: 13
V gene: TRBV2
clone size: medium-sized
D gene: NA
CDR3 DNA: TGTGCCAGCAGTGAATGGGAGTTAGGGACCCAGTACTTC
CDR3 protein: CASSEWELGTQYF

J gene: TRBJ2-2
CDR3 length: 12
V gene: TRBV7-2
clone size: NA
D gene: NA
CDR3 DNA: TGTGCCAGTGGGCCCCCAACCGGGGAGCTGTTTTTT
CDR3 protein: CASGPPTGELFF

J gene: TRBJ2-3
CDR3 length: 13
V gene: TRBV7-8
clone size: few
D gene: NA
CDR3 DNA: TGTGCCAGCAGCTTAGTAGGGGGAGATACGCAGTATTTT
CDR3 protein: CASSLVGGDTQYF

J gene: TRBJ2-1
CDR3 length: 15
V gene: TRBV6-5
clone size: NA
D gene: NA
CDR3 DNA: TGTGCCAGCAGTTACTCTTCGGCCCAAAGCCCCGAGCAGTTCTTC
CDR3 protein: CASSYSSAQSPEQFF

J gene: TRBJ1-5
CDR3 length: 16
V gene: TRBV7-2
clone size: NA
D gene: NA
CDR3 DNA: TGTGCCAGCAGCTTAACCGGAAGGTATAGCAATCAGCCCCAGCATTTT
CDR3 protein: CASSLTGRYSNQPQHF

J gene: TRBJ2-7
CDR3 length: 12
V gene: TRBV6-6
clone size: NA
D gene: NA
CDR3 DNA: TGTGCCAGCAGTTCAACAGACTACGAGCAGTACTTC
CDR3 protein: CASSSTDYEQYF

J gene: TRBJ1-1
CDR3 length: 15
V gene: TRBV2
clone size: large
D gene: TRBD1
CDR3 DNA: TGTGCCAGCAGTGACCAGGGACAGAAGAACACTGAAGCTTTCTTT
CDR3 protein: CASSDQGQKNTEAFF

J gene: TRBJ2-5
CDR3 length: 13
V gene: TRBV2
clone size: few
D gene: NA
CDR3 DNA: TGTGCCAGCGGGGGAGCGTGGCAAGAGACCCAGTACTTC
CDR3 protein: CASGGAWQETQYF

J gene: TRBJ2-7
CDR3 length: 16
V gene: TRBV14
clone size: few
D gene: TRBD1
CDR3 DNA: TGTGCCAGCAGCCAAGAGATCGGGACAGGGGCCTACGAGCAGTACTTC
CDR3 protein: CASSQEIGTGAYEQYF

J gene: TRBJ2-5
CDR3 length: 12
V gene: TRBV11-2
clone size: NA
D gene: NA
CDR3 DNA: TGTGCCAGCAGCTTAAATCGGGAGACCCAGTACTTC
CDR3 protein: CASSLNRETQYF

J gene: TRBJ2-3
CDR3 length: 14
V gene: TRBV29-1
clone size: NA
D gene: TRBD2
CDR3 DNA: TGCAGCGCGGGACTAGCGGGTAGCACAGATACGCAGTATTTT
CDR3 protein: CSAGLAGSTDTQYF

J gene: TRBJ2-6
CDR3 length: 14
V gene: TRBV18
clone size: medium-sized
D gene: NA
CDR3 DNA: TGTGCCAGCTCACGGAACTCTGGGGCCAACGTCCTGACTTTC
CDR3 protein: CASSRNSGANVLTF

J gene: TRBJ2-5
CDR3 length: 14
V gene: TRBV7-2
clone size: NA
D gene: NA
CDR3 DNA: TGTGCCAGCAGCCAAGGGCCTAGCCAAGAGACCCAGTACTTC
CDR3 protein: CASSQGPSQETQYF

J gene: TRBJ2-1
CDR3 length: 15
V gene: TRBV5-6
clone size: NA
D gene: TRBD2
CDR3 DNA: TGTGCCAGCAGCGATCAAACTAGCGGGAGCTATGAGCAGTTCTTC
CDR3 protein: CASSDQTSGSYEQFF

J gene: TRBJ1-4
CDR3 length: 15
V gene: TRBV5-1
clone size: NA
D gene: TRBD1
CDR3 DNA: TGCGCCAGCAGCTCGCAGGGGGCGTATAGTGAAAAACTGTTTTTT
CDR3 protein: CASSSQGAYSEKLFF

J gene: TRBJ2-3
CDR3 length: 18
V gene: TRBV14
clone size: once
D gene: TRBD2
CDR3 DNA: TGTGCCAGCAGCCTATTTTCGACTAGCGGGAGACGTACAGATACGCAGTATTTT
CDR3 protein: CASSLFSTSGRRTDTQYF

J gene: TRBJ1-5
CDR3 length: 16
V gene: TRBV28
clone size: once
D gene: NA
CDR3 DNA: TGTGCCAGCAGTTTATGGTTAGGGGGTAGCAATCAGCCCCAGCATTTT
CDR3 protein: CASSLWLGGSNQPQHF

J gene: TRBJ1-2
CDR3 length: 14
V gene: TRBV2
clone size: NA
D gene: NA
CDR3 DNA: TGTGCCACTAGGGGGGAACAGGGTCTTCATGGCTACACCTTC
CDR3 protein: CATRGEQGLHGYTF

J gene: TRBJ2-5
CDR3 length: 12
V gene: TRBV2
clone size: few
D gene: NA
CDR3 DNA: TGTGCCAGCACAGGGGACCAAGAGACCCAGTACTTC
CDR3 protein: CASTGDQETQYF

J gene: TRBJ2-3
CDR3 length: 14
V gene: TRBV10-3
clone size: medium-sized
D gene: NA
CDR3 DNA: TGTGCCATCAGTAAACAGGGTTACACAGATACGCAGTATTTT
CDR3 protein: CAISKQGYTDTQYF

J gene: TRBJ1-1
CDR3 length: 16
V gene: TRBV28
clone size: few
D gene: TRBD1
CDR3 DNA: TGTGCCAGCAGTTCCAGCTTACAGGGGGAGAACACTGAAGCTTTCTTT
CDR3 protein: CASSSSLQGENTEAFF

J gene: TRBJ2-1
CDR3 length: 16
V gene: TRBV6-1
clone size: NA
D gene: NA
CDR3 DNA: TGTGCCAGCAGTGAAAATACCCTAGCCCCACTCGATGAGCAGTTCTTC
CDR3 protein: CASSENTLAPLDEQFF

J gene: TRBJ1-1
CDR3 length: 13
V gene: TRBV5-1
clone size: once
D gene: NA
CDR3 DNA: TGCGCCACCCGACGGCTACTGAACACTGAAGCTTTCTTT
CDR3 protein: CATRRLLNTEAFF

J gene: TRBJ2-7
CDR3 length: 16
V gene: TRBV5-1
clone size: few
D gene: TRBD1
CDR3 DNA: TGCGCCAGCAGCCTGGCCCTCGGGACAGGGGGCTACGAGCAGTACTTC
CDR3 protein: CASSLALGTGGYEQYF

J gene: TRBJ1-5
CDR3 length: 12
V gene: TRBV28
clone size: NA
D gene: NA
CDR3 DNA: TGTGCCAGCACGGAGGGACTGGAGCCCCAGCATTTT
CDR3 protein: CASTEGLEPQHF

J gene: TRBJ2-3
CDR3 length: 11
V gene: TRBV20-1
clone size: NA
D gene: NA
CDR3 DNA: TGCAGTGCCCCCGGGACAGATACGCAGTATTTT
CDR3 protein: CSAPGTDTQYF

J gene: TRBJ2-6
CDR3 length: 13
V gene: TRBV7-8
clone size: few
D gene: NA
CDR3 DNA: TGTGCCAGCAGGTTTTCTGGGGCCAACGTCCTGACTTTC
CDR3 protein: CASRFSGANVLTF

J gene: TRBJ2-5
CDR3 length: 13
V gene: TRBV18
clone size: NA
D gene: NA
CDR3 DNA: TGTGCCAGCTCACCCCCTGGGTCCGAGACCCAGTACTTC
CDR3 protein: CASSPPGSETQYF

J gene: TRBJ2-5
CDR3 length: 15
V gene: TRBV28
clone size: few
D gene: TRBD2
CDR3 DNA: TGTGCCAGCGAAGGACTAGCGGGACTACAAGAGACCCAGTACTTC
CDR3 protein: CASEGLAGLQETQYF